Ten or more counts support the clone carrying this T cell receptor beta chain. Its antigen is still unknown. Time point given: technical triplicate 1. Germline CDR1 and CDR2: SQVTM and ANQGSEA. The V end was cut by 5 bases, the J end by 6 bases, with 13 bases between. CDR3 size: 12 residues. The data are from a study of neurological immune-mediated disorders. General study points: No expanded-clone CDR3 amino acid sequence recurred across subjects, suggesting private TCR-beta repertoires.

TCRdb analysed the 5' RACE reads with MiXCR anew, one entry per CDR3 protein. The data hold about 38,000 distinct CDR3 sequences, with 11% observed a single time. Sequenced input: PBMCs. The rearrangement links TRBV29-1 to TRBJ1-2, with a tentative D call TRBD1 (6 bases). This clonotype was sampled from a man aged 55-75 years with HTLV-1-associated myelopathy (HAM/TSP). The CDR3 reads CSVSQGLHGYTF. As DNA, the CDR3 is TGCAGCGTTTCACAGGGTCTCCATGGCTACACCTTC.